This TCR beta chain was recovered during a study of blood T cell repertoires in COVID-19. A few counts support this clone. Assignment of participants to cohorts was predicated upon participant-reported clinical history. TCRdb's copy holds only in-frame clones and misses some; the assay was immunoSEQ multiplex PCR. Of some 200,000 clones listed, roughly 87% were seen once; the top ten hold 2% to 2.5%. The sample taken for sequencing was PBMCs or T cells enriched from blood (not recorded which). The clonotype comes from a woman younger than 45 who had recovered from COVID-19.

The chain's CDR3 is CASSLLAGADTQYF. The DNA of the CDR3 is TGTGCCAGCAGCTTACTAGCGGGGGCAGATACGCAGTATTTT. V is TRBV7-8 and J is TRBJ2-3; 10 positions agree with TRBD2. The CDR3 length is 14 residues. The trim removed 2 bases at V and 4 bases at J, leaving 0 bases unmatched. Germline CDR1 and CDR2: SGHVS and FQNEAQ.